Presented here are 13 T cell receptor beta chains from one specimen sequenced in a study of blood T cells in healthy people across ages. It was with a sample-barcoded 5' primer and a J-beta primer mix that a second PCR of roughly 7 to 12 cycles was run. TCRdb redid the calling of the 5' RACE reads with MiXCR, one entry per CDR3 protein. The sample comprises under 1,000,000 distinct CDR3 sequences, roughly 40% of which are singletons, and 10% to 15% rests with the top ten. Sequenced sample: blood. Receptors were obtained from a young man in good health.

J is TRBJ2-7 and V is TRBV29-1; the D is unclear. Germline assignment: CDR1 SQVTM and CDR2 ANQGSEA. The CDR3 runs to 12 residues. Deletions cut 4 bases from V and 0 bases from J, with 7 bases between. The CDR3 DNA reads TGCAGCGTTGGAGATAACTCCTACGAGCAGTACTTC. The encoded protein is CSVGDNSYEQYF.

This clonotype was counted at least ten times. The rearrangement joins TRBV12-3 or TRBV12-4 to TRBJ2-7; D is ambiguous. Between the trimmed V and J ends, which lost 2 bases and 2 bases, there was a span of 16 bases. The CDR3 runs to 16 residues. The CDR3 coding sequence is TGTGCCAGCAGTTTATATGGCCGCTGGATCACCTACGAGCAGTACTTC. Translation gives CASSLYGRWITYEQYF.

This clonotype has at least ten counts. The chain has TRBV20-1 and TRBJ1-2; 7 positions agree with TRBD1. The trim removed 0 bases at V and 5 bases at J, leaving 9 bases unmatched. Per germline, CDR1 DFQATT and CDR2 SNEGSKA (reference sequence). The CDR3 covers 15 residues. The CDR3 loop reads CSARDTSGGWYGYTF. The CDR3 DNA reads TGCAGTGCTAGAGATACATCAGGGGGGTGGTATGGCTACACCTTC.

J is TRBJ2-1 and V is TRBV21-1; the table assigns TRBD2, which was not confirmed against the DNA. TRBV21-1 is recorded as a pseudogene. The CDR3 length is 16 residues. The CDR3 DNA reads as TGTGCCAGCGGCAAAGTGGGTAGCGGGGGGATCAATGAGCAGTTCTTC. Amino acids: CASGKVGSGGINEQFF.

The rearrangement links TRBV28 to TRBJ2-7; no clear D. V shed 1 base and J shed 7 bases, with 8 bases lying between them. The CDR3 has 12 residues. Germline V CDR1 and CDR2: MDHEN, SYDVKM. The CDR3, as DNA: TGTGCCAGCAGTTTATCCCGGCGGGAGCAGTACTTC. Translating gives CASSLSRREQYF.

The chain employs TRBV12-3 or TRBV12-4 and TRBJ1-4; 9 positions agree with TRBD1. After removal of 1 base from V and 5 bases from J, the junction contained 2 bases not matched to a gene. This CDR3 has 15 amino acids. The DNA for the CDR3 is TGTGCCAGCAGTTTAGGAGGGACAGGGAATGAAAAACTGTTTTTT. Amino acids: CASSLGGTGNEKLFF.

This clonotype turned up a few times. The rearrangement links TRBV5-1 to TRBJ1-2; 8 nucleotides agree with TRBD1. This CDR3 comprises 15 residues. With 6 bases clipped from V and 6 bases from J, the junction kept 13 bases outside the gene matches. Germline CDR1 is SGHRS and CDR2 is YFSETQ. CDR3 DNA sequence: TGCGCCAGCAATCCAGGGGGCGCCGGGTTTGATGGCTACACCTTC. It specifies CASNPGGAGFDGYTF.

The rearrangement uses TRBV4-1 and TRBJ2-7; D is unresolved. The germline CDR1 and CDR2 sequences are MGHRA and YSYEKL. The CDR3 totals 15 residues. V shed 1 base and J shed 4 bases, with 14 bases lying between them. In nucleotides, the CDR3 is TGCGCCAGCAGCCAAGGGCCCCTCATTTATTACGAGCAGTACTTC. Translating it yields CASSQGPLIYYEQYF.

Many counts were recorded for this clonotype. The V and J genes are TRBV2 and TRBJ1-2; TRBD1 matches at 9 bases. Per the germline V gene, CDR1 is SNHLY and CDR2 is FYNNEI. Trimming at V came to 7 bases and at J to 0 bases, leaving 6 bases not matched to a gene. This CDR3 is 15 amino acids long. In DNA, the CDR3 is TGTGCCAGCACCAGGACAGGGGCCTCTAACTATGGCTACACCTTC. Translation: CASTRTGASNYGYTF.

The V call is TRBV27, the J call TRBJ2-1; TRBD2 might be the D (6 bases). Germline loops: CDR1 MNHEY, CDR2 SMNVEV (reference sequence). Deletions cut 11 bases from V and 6 bases from J, with 11 bases between. The CDR3 runs to 11 residues. Written as DNA, the CDR3 is TGTGCCGGGGGGTGGCCCAATGAGCAGTTCTTC. Protein sequence: CAGGWPNEQFF.

This chain connects TRBV9 to TRBJ1-4; no clear D. Trimming removed 1 base from V and 6 bases from J, with 13 bases in between. The CDR3 has 15 residues. The germline gives CDR1 SGDLS, CDR2 YYNGEE. Written as DNA, the CDR3 is TGTGCCAGCAGCGTATCATTGGGCCGCGATGAAAAACTGTTTTTT. Residues: CASSVSLGRDEKLFF.

For this clonotype: This could be a read error, since a much larger clone is one nucleotide away. This sequence joins TRBV29-1 and TRBJ2-1; tentatively, D is TRBD2 (6 bases). This CDR3 contains 13 residues. Germline V CDR1 and CDR2: SQVTM, ANQGSEA. CDR3 sequence (DNA): TGCAACGTTGAGGAGGGGAGCTACAATGAGCAGTTCTTC. Translating it yields CNVEEGSYNEQFF.

This clonotype has only a few counts. The V call is TRBV29-1, the J call TRBJ2-1, with a possible D match to TRBD1 (5 bases). The V and J ends lost 0 bases and 1 base respectively, with 10 bases between them. The CDR3 runs to 15 residues. Germline CDR1 SQVTM, CDR2 ANQGSEA. The CDR3 DNA sequence: TGCAGCGTTGAAGATTACAGGTCGTCCTACAATGAGCAGTTCTTC. Amino acids: CSVEDYRSSYNEQFF.